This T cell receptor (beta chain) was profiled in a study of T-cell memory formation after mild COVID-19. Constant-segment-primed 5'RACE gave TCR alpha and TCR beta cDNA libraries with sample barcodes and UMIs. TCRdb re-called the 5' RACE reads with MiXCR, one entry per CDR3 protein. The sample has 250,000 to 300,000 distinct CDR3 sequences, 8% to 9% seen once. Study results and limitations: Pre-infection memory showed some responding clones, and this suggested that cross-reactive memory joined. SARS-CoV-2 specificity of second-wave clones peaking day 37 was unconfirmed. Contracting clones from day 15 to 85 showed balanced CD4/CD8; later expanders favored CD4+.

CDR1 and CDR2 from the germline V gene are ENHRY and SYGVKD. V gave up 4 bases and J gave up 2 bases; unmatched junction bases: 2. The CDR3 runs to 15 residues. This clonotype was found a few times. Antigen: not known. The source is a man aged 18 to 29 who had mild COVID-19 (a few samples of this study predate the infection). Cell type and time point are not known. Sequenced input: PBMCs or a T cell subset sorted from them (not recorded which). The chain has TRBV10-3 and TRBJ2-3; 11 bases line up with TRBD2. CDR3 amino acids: CAISGLAGLTDTQYF. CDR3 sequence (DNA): TGTGCCATCAGTGGACTAGCGGGACTCACAGATACGCAGTATTTT.